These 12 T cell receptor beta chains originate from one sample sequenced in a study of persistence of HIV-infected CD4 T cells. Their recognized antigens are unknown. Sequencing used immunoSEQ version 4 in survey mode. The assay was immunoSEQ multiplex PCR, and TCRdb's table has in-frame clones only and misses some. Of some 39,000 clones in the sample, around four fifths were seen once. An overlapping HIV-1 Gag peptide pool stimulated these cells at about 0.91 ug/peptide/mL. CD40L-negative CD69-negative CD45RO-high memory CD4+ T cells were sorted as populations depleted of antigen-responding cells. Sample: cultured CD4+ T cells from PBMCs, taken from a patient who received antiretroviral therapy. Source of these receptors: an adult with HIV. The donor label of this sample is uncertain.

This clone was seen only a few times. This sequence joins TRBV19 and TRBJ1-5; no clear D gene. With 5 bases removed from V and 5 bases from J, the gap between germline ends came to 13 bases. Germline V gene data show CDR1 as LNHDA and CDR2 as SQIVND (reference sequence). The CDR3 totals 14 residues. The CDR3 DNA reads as TGTGCCAGTAGTTGGGGAAACCGCGATCAGCCCCAGCATTTT. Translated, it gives CASSWGNRDQPQHF. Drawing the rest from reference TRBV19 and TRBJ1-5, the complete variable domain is DGGITQSPKYLFRKEGQNVTLSCEQNLNHDAMYWYRQDPGQGLRLIYYSQIVNDFQKGDIAEGYSVSREKKESFPLTVTSAQKNPTAFYLCASSWGNRDQPQHFGDGTRLSIL.

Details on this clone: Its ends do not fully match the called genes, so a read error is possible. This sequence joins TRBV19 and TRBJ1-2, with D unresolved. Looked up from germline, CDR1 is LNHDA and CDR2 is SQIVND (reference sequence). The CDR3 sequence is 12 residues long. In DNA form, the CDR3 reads TGTGCCAGTAGTATGAACGACTACGGCTACACCTTC. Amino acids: CASSMNDYGYTF.

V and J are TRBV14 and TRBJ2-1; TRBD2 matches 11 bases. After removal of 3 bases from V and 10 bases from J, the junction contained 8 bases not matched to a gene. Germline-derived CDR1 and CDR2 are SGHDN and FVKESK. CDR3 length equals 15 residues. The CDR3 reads CASSQLTSGVLEQFF. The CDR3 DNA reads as TGTGCCAGCAGCCAGTTGACTAGCGGGGTCCTCGAGCAGTTCTTC.

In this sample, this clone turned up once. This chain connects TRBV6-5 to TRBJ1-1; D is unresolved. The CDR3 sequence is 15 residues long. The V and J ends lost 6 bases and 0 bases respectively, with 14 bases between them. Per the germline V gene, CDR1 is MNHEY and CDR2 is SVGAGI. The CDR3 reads CASRNSKWLNTEAFF. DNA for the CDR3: TGTGCCAGCAGAAACTCAAAGTGGTTGAACACTGAAGCTTTCTTT.

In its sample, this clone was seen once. Here the CDR3 DNA reads TGTGCCAGCAGCCTCCGTAGTAAGCAGTACTTC. Its translation: CASSLRSKQYF. The V call is TRBV5-8, the J call TRBJ2-7; no reliable D call. Germline V CDR1 and CDR2: SGHTS, YDEGEE. The CDR3 has 11 residues. Trimming left V 4 bases short and J 8 bases short, with 10 bases between.

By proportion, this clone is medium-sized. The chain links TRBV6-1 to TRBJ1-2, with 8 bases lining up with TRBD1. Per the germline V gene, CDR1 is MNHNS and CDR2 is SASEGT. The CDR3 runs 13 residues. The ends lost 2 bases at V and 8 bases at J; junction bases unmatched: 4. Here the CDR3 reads CASSERTGFGYTF. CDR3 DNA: TGTGCCAGCAGTGAAAGGACAGGGTTCGGCTACACCTTC.

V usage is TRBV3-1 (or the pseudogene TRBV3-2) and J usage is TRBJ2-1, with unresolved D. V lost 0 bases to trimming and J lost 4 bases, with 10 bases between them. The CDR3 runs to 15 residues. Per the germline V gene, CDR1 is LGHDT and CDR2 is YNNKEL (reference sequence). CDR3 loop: CASSQEGADYNEQFF. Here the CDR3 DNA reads TGTGCCAGCAGCCAAGAAGGCGCCGATTACAATGAGCAGTTCTTC.

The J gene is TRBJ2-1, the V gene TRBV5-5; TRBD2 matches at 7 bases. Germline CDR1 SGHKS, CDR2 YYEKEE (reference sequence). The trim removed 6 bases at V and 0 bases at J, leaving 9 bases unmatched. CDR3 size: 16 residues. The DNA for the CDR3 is TGTGCCAGCAAGATCGGCGGGGGAGTCTCCTACAATGAGCAGTTCTTC. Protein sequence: CASKIGGGVSYNEQFF.

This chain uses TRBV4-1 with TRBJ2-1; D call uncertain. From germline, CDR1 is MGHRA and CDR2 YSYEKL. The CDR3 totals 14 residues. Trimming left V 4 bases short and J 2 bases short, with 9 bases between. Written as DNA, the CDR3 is TGCGCCAGCAGCCCCGACCCAGCCTACAATGAGCAGTTCTTC. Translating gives CASSPDPAYNEQFF.

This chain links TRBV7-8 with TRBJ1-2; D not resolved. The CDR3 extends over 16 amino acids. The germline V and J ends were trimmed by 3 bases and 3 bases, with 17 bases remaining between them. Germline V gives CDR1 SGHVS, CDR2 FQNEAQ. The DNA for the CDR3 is TGTGCCAGCAGCTTCGGAGGCCGATCCACTGACTATGGCTACACCTTC. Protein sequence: CASSFGGRSTDYGYTF.

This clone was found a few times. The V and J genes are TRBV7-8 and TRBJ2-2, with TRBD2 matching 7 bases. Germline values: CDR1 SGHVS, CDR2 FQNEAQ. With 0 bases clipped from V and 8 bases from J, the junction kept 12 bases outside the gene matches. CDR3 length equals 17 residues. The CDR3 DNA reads TGTGCCAGCAGCTTAGCATCCTGGGGAGCGGGGTCTGGGGAGCTGTTTTTT. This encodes CASSLASWGAGSGELFF.

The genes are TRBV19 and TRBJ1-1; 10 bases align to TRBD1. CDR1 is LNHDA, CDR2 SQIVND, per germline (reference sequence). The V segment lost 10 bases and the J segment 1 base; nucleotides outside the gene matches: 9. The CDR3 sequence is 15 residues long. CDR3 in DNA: TGTGCCACCACCCGACAGGGGGCGGGGAACACTGAAGCTTTCTTT. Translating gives CATTRQGAGNTEAFF. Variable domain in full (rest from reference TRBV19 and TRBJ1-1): DGGITQSPKYLFRKEGQNVTLSCEQNLNHDAMYWYRQDPGQGLRLIYYSQIVNDFQKGDIAEGYSVSREKKESFPLTVTSAQKNPTAFYLCATTRQGAGNTEAFFGQGTRLTVV.